The subject of this entry is one TCR beta chain. Its antigen remains unidentified. This entry comes from a study of T cell responses to AZD1222 COVID-19 vaccine. Study-wide results and caveats: Across spike, vaccine-associated CD4 TCRs were found, dominant at 160-218 and 743-854. Nearly half of spike-specific TCRs reportedly target unmutated variant regions.

This CDR3 is built from 15 residues. From germline, CDR1 is SGHTA and CDR2 FQGTGA. V gave up 2 bases and J gave up 6 bases; unmatched junction bases: 8. Sequencing was performed with immunoSEQ multiplex PCR; in TCRdb, only in-frame clones are kept and a portion is missing. The repertoire consists of 70,000 to 80,000 clones, with over 60% occurring once and the leading ten covering 47%. The chain links TRBV7-3 to TRBJ2-3; 7 bases map to TRBD2. This receptor was taken from an adult who received the AZD1222 COVID-19 vaccine. The starting material was peripheral blood, obtained 28 days after the second AZD1222 dose. The CDR3 DNA sequence: TGTGCCAGCAGCTTATCGCGGGAGCGGGGTGATACGCAGTATTTT. It translates to CASSLSRERGDTQYF.